This record covers a single TCR beta chain. In its sample, this clone was seen a few times. This clone's antigen is unknown. Base qualities are not recorded, but no much larger clone differs from it by a single base. The data belong to a study of CD8+ T cells in alopecia areata (dated by TCRdb to 2016 to 2018). As for the study more broadly: Treated patients were enrolled in an open-label pilot trial of oral tofacitinib, 5 to 10 mg twice daily, for moderate-to-severe alopecia areata. Patients stayed on tofacitinib for 6 to 18 months and then had 6 months of follow-up off drug so that delayed response and recurrence could be assessed. In treated patients, disease severity was measured using the SALT score, which gives the percentage of scalp surface area affected. High-throughput TCRbeta sequencing was used to examine T cell clonal expansion in alopecia areata in both the C3H/HeJ mouse model and human patients. Scalp tissue and sorted CD4+ and CD8+ peripheral blood T cells from patchy and totalis/universalis alopecia areata patients and from healthy controls were covered by human TCRbeta sequencing. Patients on tofacitinib were biopsied at baseline and after 4 and 24 weeks of treatment, and several of the patients also had a later scalp biopsy. Scalp clonality was compared among normal scalp (n=4), patchy alopecia areata scalp (n=8), and alopecia totalis/universalis scalp (n=8). RNA was obtained with the PAXgene miRNA kit for fixed scalp, the miRNeasy kit for PBMCs, and the RNeasy kit for mouse skin. immunoSEQ multiplex PCR using 35 Vbeta forward primers and 13 Jbeta reverse primers was used to amplify TCRbeta CDR3 regions.

Overall study results and their limits: With tofacitinib, both scalp clonality and the number of expanded CD8+ clones among the top 100 scalp clones went down significantly. Compared with mice, TCR sequences shared between patients were less clear, possibly partly because of HLA diversity across the patient population. Compared with normal scalp, lesional scalp, particularly in alopecia totalis/universalis, had higher clonality and more expanded CD8+ clones, which suggests antigenic drive. Because the treated cohort was small and had only one nonresponder, larger studies are needed to examine links between baseline CD8+ expansion and response. Unlike mouse skin, where gammadelta T cells dominate, normal human skin contains resident alphabeta T cells that get sequenced too, which complicates analysis of the scalp TCR repertoire. Many expanded lesional clones were found to persist in scalp and blood during tofacitinib treatment, and relapse after treatment cessation may be partly explained by this persistence.

The meaning of the sample's treatment or condition label: oral pan-JAK inhibitor, 5-10 mg twice daily. From alopecia areata patients, peripheral blood was collected along with lesional scalp punch biopsies. PBMCs were separated by density centrifugation and stained for CD3, CD4 and CD8, after which CD4+ and CD8+ T cells were sorted on a FACSAria. Preparation of the library involved the immunoSEQ multiplex PCR assay. For TCR sequencing, RNA was extracted from every sample and reverse transcribed into cDNA to serve as template. First-strand cDNA was synthesized using SuperScript III with a 2:1 mix of oligo-dT and random hexamers. A synthetic immune receptor repertoire was used to measure amplification bias, and any remaining bias was corrected computationally. Per the source publication's procedure: Raw reads were preprocessed to remove errors, and CDR3 was defined according to IMGT conventions as the region from the conserved cysteine to phenylalanine. Clonality was computed as 1 minus the Shannon entropy, with the entropy normalized by log2 of the number of productive unique TCRs. Whether each scalp clone was CD4 or CD8 was inferred by checking scalp TCRbeta sequences against the CD4 and CD8 repertoires from sorted blood. The clones in this table, taken by TCRdb from immuneACCESS, are in-frame only. Not every clone is retained; where verified, under half of the shortfall comes from an unresolved V gene, and the cause of the rest is unknown. From that table come the V and J calls and clone size; the DNA was used to work out D and trimming. This sample comprises more than 200,000 clones, roughly 44% of them detected only once. The top ten clonotypes cover approximately 2.9% of the sample.

The CDR3 runs 16 residues from the cysteine to the phenylalanine. Only CDR3 DNA remains: 48 bases, in frame from the first base. According to the germline V gene, CDR1 reads SGHTA and CDR2 reads FQGNSA. The junction shows trimming of 2 bases on V and 5 bases on J, and the gene matches do not reach 10 bases of it. Recombination linked TRBV7-2 to TRBJ2-5; 8 junctional bases match TRBD2. The sample was CD4+ T cells sorted from blood, taken at roughly week 38, from a patient treated with tofacitinib. This receptor was obtained from a human donor with alopecia areata. This receptor carries the CDR3 CASSLTREVVGETQYF. In nucleotide form, the sequence is TGTGCCAGCAGCTTAACGCGGGAGGTGGTGGGGGAGACCCAGTACTTC.